This T cell receptor (beta chain) was sequenced during a study of blood T cell repertoires in COVID-19. Study background: Sample material is recorded as cDNA or gDNA derived from T cells, B-cell-depleted T cells, or PBMCs.

Germline assignment: CDR1 LGHNA and CDR2 YSLEER. The ends were cut back, 4 bases at V and 3 bases at J, with 10 bases in the middle. This CDR3 spans 13 amino acids. Original processing notes: Scientists estimated how many nucleated cells there were by amplifying reference gene primers. Clones were sequenced by immunoSEQ multiplex PCR, and TCRdb holds only the in-frame ones, with some missing. V, J and clone size derive from that table, while D and trimming were established from the DNA sequence. The profile covers about 160,000 clones, with approximately 87% appearing a single time and less than 8.5% taken by the ten largest. Everyone who took part was 18 to 89 years old, and they came from 24 US areas.

This sequence originates from a woman aged 45-65 years who had recovered from COVID-19. The sample was PBMCs or T cells enriched from blood (not recorded which). This chain uses TRBV4-3 with TRBJ2-7; TRBD2 is a possible D gene (6 bases). This CDR3 is CASSPGVGYEQYF. CDR3 in DNA: TGCGCCAGCAGCCCGGGGGTAGGCTACGAGCAGTACTTC.